The sequence of this T cell receptor beta chain was determined in a study of cytomegalovirus exposure and HLA in healthy donors. Overall study results and limits: It was confirmed in vitro that a few of the CMV-associated chains were specific for CMV antigens.

In germline, CDR1 is SGHVS, CDR2 FNYEAQ. V was pared by 4 bases and J by 5 bases, with 6 bases of the junction left unmatched. The CDR3 is 15 residues long. The method was immunoSEQ multiplex PCR; TCRdb's version includes in-frame clones alone and lacks a portion of them. The sample contains under 100,000 clones, 96% of which appear only once. Regarding this clone: The antigen is unknown.

The sequenced sample consisted of PBMCs. The source of this sequence is a man aged 18 to 29 in good health and CMV-seronegative. J is TRBJ1-3 and V is TRBV7-6; 9 bases fit TRBD1. In nucleotides, the CDR3 is TGTGCCAGCAGCTCCTGGACAGGGGAAAGAAACACCATATATTTT. Translation gives CASSSWTGERNTIYF.